Presented here are 29 T cell receptor beta chains from one specimen sequenced in a study of T cells in Graves' hyperthyroidism and ophthalmopathy. What was amplified from RNA transcripts were TCR beta CDR3 regions. First-round RT-PCR of the TCR CDR3 relied on the HTBI primer set. TCRdb reprocessed the multiplex PCR reads via MiXCR and lists one record per CDR3 protein. The sample includes 450,000 to 500,000 distinct CDR3 sequences, approximately 23% seen only once; the top ten take about half. Specimen: blood. These TCRs come from a woman in her 70s with Graves' ophthalmopathy.

V and J are TRBV7-9 and TRBJ2-7, with TRBD1 matching 8 bases. The CDR3 spans 15 residues. CDR1 is SEHNR and CDR2 is FQNEAQ in the germline V gene (reference sequence). V lost 1 base and J lost 6; bases outside the gene matches: 8. The CDR3: CASSLGGQGAGEQYF. The CDR3 nucleotides are TGTGCCAGCAGCTTAGGAGGGCAGGGGGCGGGCGAGCAGTACTTC. Together with reference TRBV7-9 and TRBJ2-7, the CDR3 gives the full variable domain: DTGVSQNPRHKITKRGQNVTFRCDPISEHNRLYWYRQTLGQGPEFLTYFQNEAQLEKSRLLSDRFSAERPKGSFSTLEIQRTEQGDSAMYLCASSLGGQGAGEQYFGPGTRLTVT.

Details on this clonotype: This may arise from a read error, as a much more abundant clone is one base away. No conserved phenylalanine or tryptophan is present at the end of the CDR3, so a read error is the likely explanation. The chain has TRBV15 and TRBJ1-2; 8 nucleotides match TRBD1. V shed 0 bases, J shed 8 bases, and the junction held 14 bases outside the gene matches. Looked up from germline, CDR1 is LNHNV and CDR2 is YYDKDF (reference sequence). The CDR3 is 17 amino acids. CDR3 sequence reads: CATSRDGQGANGLGYTL. The CDR3 DNA follows: TGTGCCACCAGCAGAGATGGGCAGGGGGCCAATGGTTTAGGCTACACCCTC.

This clonotype was picked up a small number of times. V usage is TRBV10-3 and J usage is TRBJ1-3, with D unresolved. V shed 3 bases and J shed 0 bases, with 6 bases lying between them. Germline V gene lookup returns CDR1 ENHRY and CDR2 SYGVKD. The CDR3 sequence is 14 residues long. The CDR3 DNA reads TGTGCCATCAGTGATTGGGTCTCTGGAAACACCATATATTTT. Its translation is CAISDWVSGNTIYF.

The CDR3 region is CASSAGLAITYEQYF. The DNA for the CDR3 is TGTGCCAGCAGCGCGGGACTAGCGATTACCTACGAGCAGTACTTC. The chain is built from TRBV7-8 and TRBJ2-7; TRBD2 matches 10 bases. Trimming removed 5 bases from V and 2 bases from J; junction bases left unmatched: 6. CDR3 length: 15 residues. Germline V gene lookup returns CDR1 SGHVS and CDR2 FQNEAQ.

CDR3: CTGGSGPYEQYF. In nucleotides, the CDR3 is TGCACTGGAGGTAGCGGCCCCTACGAGCAGTACTTC. The rearrangement uses TRBV20-1 and TRBJ2-7; D perhaps matches TRBD2 (6 bases). This CDR3 spans 12 amino acids. The germline gives CDR1 DFQATT, CDR2 SNEGSKA (reference sequence).

This clonotype was detected only a few times. This CDR3 is CASSLGDTLNTEAFF. The CDR3 DNA follows: TGTGCCAGTAGTCTTGGGGACACACTGAACACTGAAGCTTTCTTT. V gene TRBV19 combines with J gene TRBJ1-1; maybe TRBD1 (6 bases). Trimming left V 5 bases short and J 0 bases short, with 13 bases between. The germline gives CDR1 LNHDA, CDR2 SQIVND (reference sequence). The CDR3 runs to 15 residues.

Remarks on this clonotype: The conserved closing phenylalanine or tryptophan is absent in this CDR3, likely reflecting a read error. The J gene is TRBJ2-7, the V gene TRBV20-1; TRBD1 aligns across 7 bases. CDR1 and CDR2 from the germline V gene are DFQATT and SNEGSKA (reference sequence). With 6 bases clipped from V and 2 bases from J, the junction kept 7 bases outside the gene matches. The CDR3 runs 13 residues. The CDR3, as DNA: TGCAGTGCCCAGGGGGTGATTGCCTACGAGCAGTACCTC. Translation gives CSAQGVIAYEQYL.

The chain is built from TRBV3-1 and TRBJ1-2, with unresolved D. The CDR3 spans 14 residues. From germline, CDR1 is LGHDT and CDR2 YNNKEL (reference sequence). V dropped 1 base and J dropped 0 bases, with 6 bases sitting between them. CDR3 protein: CASSQAQPNYGYTF. The CDR3 DNA reads as TGTGCCAGCAGCCAAGCCCAGCCTAACTATGGCTACACCTTC.

This clonotype was found a few times. The genes are TRBV18 and TRBJ2-2, with 9 bases aligning to TRBD2. The germline gives CDR1 KGHSH, CDR2 LQKENI. Trimming cost V 3 bases and J 4 bases; bases outside gene matches: 6. The CDR3 consists of 16 residues. The CDR3 sequence is CASSPLDSGSTGELFF. For the CDR3, the DNA is TGTGCCAGCTCACCCTTGGATAGCGGGAGCACCGGGGAGCTGTTTTTT.

This clonotype was counted only a few times. The chain combines TRBV14 with TRBJ2-3, with D maybe TRBD2 (7 bases). Trimming removed 1 base from V and 2 bases from J, with 13 bases in between. The germline V gene encodes CDR1 SGHDN and CDR2 FVKESK. CDR3 length: 16 residues. CDR3 region: CASSQVRGAYTDTQYF. The CDR3 nucleotides read TGTGCCAGCAGCCAAGTACGGGGGGCCTACACAGATACGCAGTATTTT.

This clonotype was seen a handful of times. The chain uses TRBV20-1 and TRBJ2-7, with TRBD2 identical over 9 bases. The CDR3 consists of 14 residues. Trimming removed 6 bases from V and 2 bases from J; junction bases left unmatched: 8. CDR1 is DFQATT and CDR2 is SNEGSKA in the germline V gene (reference sequence). This chain's CDR3 is CSAPRASGTYEQYF. The DNA for the CDR3 is TGCAGTGCCCCGCGGGCTAGCGGGACCTACGAGCAGTACTTC.

The chain carries TRBV6-2 or TRBV6-3 and TRBJ1-1; D gene uncertain. Trimming took off 2 bases at V and 6 bases at J, with 19 bases between the two ends. CDR1 is MNHEY and CDR2 is SVGEGT in the germline V gene. The CDR3 is made up of 16 amino acids. This CDR3 is CASSYPHRFGFSEAFF. The CDR3 nucleotides are TGTGCCAGCAGTTACCCCCATCGGTTCGGGTTTTCTGAAGCTTTCTTT.

The chain links TRBV7-3 to TRBJ2-1; TRBD2 matches at 9 bases. The CDR3 runs to 16 residues. With 3 bases clipped from V and 6 bases from J, the junction kept 9 bases outside the gene matches. CDR1 is SGHTA and CDR2 is FQGTGA in the germline V gene. CDR3 residues: CASSFRSGSPFNEQFF. DNA of the CDR3: TGTGCCAGCAGCTTCCGTAGCGGGAGCCCCTTCAATGAGCAGTTCTTC.

This clonotype has just a few counts. This chain connects TRBV20-1 to TRBJ2-7, with 8 bases that match TRBD2. The CDR3 consists of 12 residues. The germline V gene encodes CDR1 DFQATT and CDR2 SNEGSKA (reference sequence). Trimming took 4 bases from V and 7 from J; bases not matched to a gene: 6. The CDR3 coding sequence is TGCAGTGCTAAAGCGGGAGCAGGGGAGCAGTACTTC. It yields the protein CSAKAGAGEQYF.

The rearrangement joins TRBV4-1 to TRBJ2-1; 8 positions agree with TRBD2. The length of the CDR3 is 16 residues. Trimming at V came to 4 bases and at J to 6 bases, leaving 11 bases not matched to a gene. CDR1 MGHRA and CDR2 YSYEKL come from the germline V gene. The CDR3 sequence is CASSPLGGRYTNEQFF. DNA for the CDR3: TGCGCCAGCAGCCCCCTTGGCGGGAGGTACACCAATGAGCAGTTCTTC.

The table lists this clonotype with a few counts. V is TRBV7-3 and J is TRBJ1-1, with D unresolved. V shed 5 bases and J shed 1 base, with 26 bases lying between them. Germline V gene data show CDR1 as SGHTA and CDR2 as FQGTGA. The CDR3 spans 19 residues. CDR3 loop: CASSPQKVWSRISNTEAFF. The CDR3 bases are TGTGCCAGCAGCCCTCAGAAGGTGTGGTCCCGAATCTCGAACACTGAAGCTTTCTTT.

This sequence joins TRBV12-3 or TRBV12-4 and TRBJ1-6, with 9 bases that match TRBD1. Trimming cost V 10 bases and J 11 bases; bases outside gene matches: 12. This CDR3 spans 14 amino acids. The CDR3 is CANTTRTGDTPLHF. Here the CDR3 DNA reads TGTGCCAACACCACTCGGACAGGGGATACACCCCTCCACTTT.

This clonotype was detected a few times. The chain joins TRBV10-3 to TRBJ2-5, with TRBD2 as a possible D gene (6 bases). This CDR3 spans 12 amino acids. With 4 bases removed from V and 4 bases from J, the gap between germline ends came to 7 bases. The V gene's germline CDR1 is ENHRY and CDR2 SYGVKD. The CDR3 sequence: CAISGGGETQYF. The CDR3 DNA follows: TGTGCCATCAGTGGGGGAGGAGAGACCCAGTACTTC.

The table lists this clonotype with a few counts. The junction departs from the called germline gene at one end, perhaps through a read error. The chain links TRBV7-7 to TRBJ1-4; TRBD1 is a possible D gene (5 bases). The CDR3 runs to 15 residues. Germline CDR1 reads SSHAT; CDR2 reads FNYEAQ (reference sequence). The CDR3 DNA sequence: TGTGCTAGCAGCTTAGGGGCGGGTCGGGGCGAAAAACTGTTTTTT. Residues: CASSLGAGRGEKLFF.

The table lists this clonotype with many counts. The chain uses TRBV7-2 and TRBJ2-7; D gene unclear. Trimming took 8 bases from V and 5 from J, leaving 16 bases between them. The CDR3 spans 13 residues. CDR1 and CDR2 (germline): SGHTA, FQGNSA. The CDR3, as DNA: TGTGCCAGCGGTATAGGCTGGGTCCACGAGCAGTACTTC. The encoded protein is CASGIGWVHEQYF.

This clonotype was seen ten or more times. The chain combines TRBV28 with TRBJ1-1; D perhaps matches TRBD1 (5 bases). This CDR3 has 16 amino acids. CDR1 and CDR2 from the germline V gene are MDHEN and SYDVKM. Deletions cut 5 bases from V and 0 bases from J, with 16 bases between. The CDR3 loop reads CASSPLGWGMNTEAFF. In DNA, the CDR3 is TGTGCCAGCAGTCCCCTCGGTTGGGGGATGAACACTGAAGCTTTCTTT.

This clonotype occurred a few times. V is TRBV20-1 and J is TRBJ2-3, with 14 nucleotides matching TRBD2. With 6 bases clipped from V and 5 bases from J, the junction kept 7 bases outside the gene matches. This CDR3 contains 15 residues. Per the germline V gene, CDR1 is DFQATT and CDR2 is SNEGSKA (reference sequence). CDR3 bases: TGCAGTGCCTCGGGACTAGCGGGAGTGGTAGATACGCAGTATTTT. It is translated as CSASGLAGVVDTQYF.

Many counts were recorded for this clonotype. This chain connects TRBV2 to TRBJ1-5; D gene ambiguous. The CDR3 covers 15 residues. Germline values: CDR1 SNHLY, CDR2 FYNNEI. The V end lost 2 bases, the J end lost 5 bases, and 13 bases lay between the germline ends. In DNA form, the CDR3 reads TGTGCCAGCAGTGAAATGATTTCAGGAGATCAGCCCCAGCATTTT. This translates into CASSEMISGDQPQHF.

In its sample, this clonotype was seen once. The chain uses TRBV29-1 and TRBJ2-1, with D maybe TRBD1 (5 bases). The CDR3 runs to 13 residues. V was pared by 1 base and J by 7 bases, with 11 bases between. CDR1 SQVTM and CDR2 ANQGSEA come from the germline V gene. The CDR3 bases are TGCAGCGTTGAAGGGGGCCATAGGAATGAGCAGTTCTTC. Protein: CSVEGGHRNEQFF.

The chain combines TRBV5-1 with TRBJ2-7, with a possible D match to TRBD2 (6 bases). Deletions cut 4 bases from V and 6 bases from J, with 17 bases between. From germline, CDR1 is SGHRS and CDR2 YFSETQ. The CDR3 sequence is 14 residues long. The chain's CDR3 is CASSLPGTGGEQYF. In DNA, the CDR3 is TGCGCCAGCAGCCTGCCCGGGACTGGGGGCGAGCAGTACTTC.

This clonotype came up many times. This chain connects TRBV27 to TRBJ1-2; tentatively, D is TRBD1 (6 bases). Germline V gives CDR1 MNHEY, CDR2 SMNVEV (reference sequence). V lost 10 bases to trimming and J lost 1 base, with 19 bases between them. There are 15 residues in the CDR3. The CDR3 sequence is CATQGRDKHNYGYTF. As DNA, the CDR3 is TGTGCCACCCAAGGTCGGGACAAACATAACTATGGCTACACCTTC.

This clonotype was seen more than once but under ten times. The chain carries TRBV12-3 or TRBV12-4 and TRBJ2-7, with 7 bases matching TRBD2. The CDR3 runs to 15 residues. V lost 2 bases, J lost 0 bases, and 4 bases stayed unmatched. The CDR3 spells CASSLQRGFSYEQYF. The CDR3 DNA reads TGTGCCAGCAGTTTACAGCGGGGCTTCTCCTACGAGCAGTACTTC.

This clonotype turned up a few times. The gene calls are TRBV2 and TRBJ1-2; TRBD1 might be the D (5 bases). Germline CDR1 is SNHLY and CDR2 is FYNNEI. This CDR3 has 14 residues. Trimming cost V 3 bases and J 2 bases, with 10 bases left between them. CDR3 protein: CASSDGTANYGYTF. The CDR3 bases are TGTGCCAGCAGTGACGGGACCGCGAACTATGGCTACACCTTC.

Only a few counts were recorded for this clonotype. J is TRBJ2-5 and V is TRBV6-5, with D maybe TRBD1 (6 bases). The CDR3 runs to 14 residues. With 2 bases removed from V and 1 base from J, the gap between germline ends came to 8 bases. Germline lookup yields CDR1 MNHEY and CDR2 SVGAGI. The CDR3 loop is CASSYGGPQETQYF. The CDR3 region has the DNA TGTGCCAGCAGTTACGGGGGCCCCCAAGAGACCCAGTACTTC.